This T cell receptor (beta chain) was retrieved from a study of cytomegalovirus exposure and HLA in healthy donors. V lost 7 bases and J lost 4; bases outside the gene matches: 10. The length of the CDR3 is 15 residues. The germline V gene has CDR1 MNHNS and CDR2 SASEGT. The PCR had 60 Vbeta and 13 Jbeta primers. Libraries were prepared by immunoSEQ multiplex PCR; TCRdb keeps only in-frame clonotypes and omits some of them. The repertoire holds about 150,000 clones, with roughly 79% as singletons. The chain recombines TRBV6-1 with TRBJ2-7, with 10 bases aligning to TRBD2. The specimen sequenced was PBMCs. The TCR sequence derives from a man aged 35 to 55 in good health and CMV-seronegative. The CDR3 is CASNGVAGGWYEQYF. CDR3 sequence (DNA): TGTGCCAGCAATGGGGTAGCGGGAGGTTGGTACGAGCAGTACTTC.